Listed below are T cell receptor beta chains from one sample, sequenced in a study of T cells in Graves' hyperthyroidism and ophthalmopathy. TCRdb called the multiplex PCR reads again in MiXCR, with one record for every CDR3 protein. The sample holds about 640,000 distinct CDR3 sequences, roughly 20% seen once. Sample: blood. Receptors originate from a man aged 25-40 years with Graves' ophthalmopathy. Both conserved end residues are trimmed from each CDR3. The order of the fields is clone size, V gene, J gene, CDR3 protein. Some rows have no size entry. The others give once, few or many, or a class for an expanded clone.

abundance: few; v_gene: TRBV9; j_gene: TRBJ1-4; CDR3aa: ASSVDPSSPTNEKLF
abundance: few; v_gene: TRBV7-9; j_gene: TRBJ2-1; CDR3aa: ASSLTGLNEQF
abundance: -; v_gene: TRBV6-2/TRBV6-3; j_gene: TRBJ1-4; CDR3aa: ASSRLSANEKLF
abundance: many; v_gene: TRBV7-9; j_gene: TRBJ1-2; CDR3aa: ASSLVLTVAEGYT
abundance: -; v_gene: TRBV20-1; j_gene: TRBJ1-1; CDR3aa: SASSNGAMNTEAF
abundance: -; v_gene: TRBV2; j_gene: TRBJ1-2; CDR3aa: ASKSDNYGYT
abundance: many; v_gene: TRBV7-9; j_gene: TRBJ2-7; CDR3aa: ASSLAPHLEQY
abundance: few; v_gene: TRBV5-4; j_gene: TRBJ1-1; CDR3aa: ASELWRGGLNTEAF
abundance: -; v_gene: TRBV27; j_gene: TRBJ2-7; CDR3aa: ASSLSSMRGHIYEQY
abundance: few; v_gene: TRBV20-1; j_gene: TRBJ2-1; CDR3aa: SALRAGGPNEQF
abundance: few; v_gene: TRBV4-3; j_gene: TRBJ1-1; CDR3aa: ASSQDLRVTEAF
abundance: many; v_gene: TRBV6-1; j_gene: TRBJ2-7; CDR3aa: ASSYHATPGKIAYEQY
abundance: many; v_gene: TRBV30; j_gene: TRBJ1-1; CDR3aa: ALQRVNTEAF
abundance: few; v_gene: TRBV10-3; j_gene: TRBJ1-2; CDR3aa: AIRGDVGYT
abundance: few; v_gene: TRBV27; j_gene: TRBJ2-5; CDR3aa: ASSLQGLETQY
abundance: few; v_gene: TRBV20-1; j_gene: TRBJ2-3; CDR3aa: SANAVQGRVNTDTQY
abundance: few; v_gene: TRBV12-3/TRBV12-4; j_gene: TRBJ2-7; CDR3aa: ASSKQGPYEQY
abundance: many; v_gene: TRBV7-3; j_gene: TRBJ1-4; CDR3aa: ASSLLGGANEKLF
abundance: -; v_gene: TRBV11-1; j_gene: TRBJ2-7; CDR3aa: ASSLAGRLSSYEQY
abundance: -; v_gene: TRBV18; j_gene: TRBJ2-7; CDR3aa: ASSPSGTDSYEQY
abundance: few; v_gene: TRBV18; j_gene: TRBJ2-2; CDR3aa: ASSPQPNTGELF
abundance: -; v_gene: TRBV30; j_gene: TRBJ2-1; CDR3aa: AWSVPNEQF
abundance: -; v_gene: TRBV27; j_gene: TRBJ2-2; CDR3aa: ASSPLAPNTGELF
abundance: -; v_gene: TRBV27; j_gene: TRBJ2-7; CDR3aa: ASSFRRDRDNEQY
abundance: -; v_gene: TRBV6-2/TRBV6-3; j_gene: TRBJ2-2; CDR3aa: ASIIGTNTGELF
abundance: once; v_gene: TRBV3-1; j_gene: TRBJ1-2; CDR3aa: ASSYGTGIRYGCT
abundance: -; v_gene: TRBV4-1; j_gene: TRBJ2-7; CDR3aa: ASRLTDRVGTISYEQY
abundance: -; v_gene: TRBV9; j_gene: TRBJ2-1; CDR3aa: ASSADFGLAGAGEQF
abundance: -; v_gene: TRBV11-3; j_gene: TRBJ2-3; CDR3aa: ASGRVGAGTDTQY
abundance: -; v_gene: TRBV6-1; j_gene: TRBJ1-5; CDR3aa: ASSYLAGSGNQPQH
abundance: -; v_gene: TRBV7-2; j_gene: TRBJ2-3; CDR3aa: ASSPFGTSADTQY
abundance: few; v_gene: TRBV7-9; j_gene: TRBJ2-1; CDR3aa: ASSPAGTGVNEQF
abundance: -; v_gene: TRBV7-9; j_gene: TRBJ2-7; CDR3aa: ASSHPITGGTSEQY
abundance: -; v_gene: TRBV30; j_gene: TRBJ2-1; CDR3aa: AWSAQLAGGPSDEQF
abundance: many; v_gene: TRBV5-1; j_gene: TRBJ1-1; CDR3aa: ASSLAAGDTEAF
abundance: many; v_gene: TRBV20-1; j_gene: TRBJ1-1; CDR3aa: SAKDVTEAF
abundance: -; v_gene: TRBV20-1; j_gene: TRBJ2-7; CDR3aa: SATGQGVYEQY